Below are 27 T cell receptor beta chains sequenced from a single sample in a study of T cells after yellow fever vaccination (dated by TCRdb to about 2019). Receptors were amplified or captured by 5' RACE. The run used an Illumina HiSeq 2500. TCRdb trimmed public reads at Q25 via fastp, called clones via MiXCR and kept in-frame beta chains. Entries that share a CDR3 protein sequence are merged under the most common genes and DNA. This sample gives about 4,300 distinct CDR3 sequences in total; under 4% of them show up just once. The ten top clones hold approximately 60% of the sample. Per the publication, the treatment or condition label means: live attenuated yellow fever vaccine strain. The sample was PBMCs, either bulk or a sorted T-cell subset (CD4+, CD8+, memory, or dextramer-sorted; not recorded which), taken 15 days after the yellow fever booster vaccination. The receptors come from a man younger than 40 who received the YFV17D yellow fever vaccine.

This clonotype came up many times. The CDR3: CASSLDRSVSTF. CDR3 coding DNA: TGTGCCAGCTCACTAGACAGATCCGTGTCAACCTTC. The chain recombines TRBV18 with TRBJ1-2; possible D gene TRBD1, 5 bases. V gave up 4 bases and J gave up 14 bases, with 17 bases separating them. This CDR3 comprises 12 residues. The germline gives CDR1 KGHSH, CDR2 LQKENI. The full variable domain, its missing parts supplied by reference TRBV18 and TRBJ1-2, is NAGVMQNPRHLVRRRGQEARLRCSPMKGHSHVYWYRQLPEEGLKFMVYLQKENIIDESGMPKERFSAEFPKEGPSILRIQQVVRGDSAAYFCASSLDRSVSTFGSGTRLTVV.

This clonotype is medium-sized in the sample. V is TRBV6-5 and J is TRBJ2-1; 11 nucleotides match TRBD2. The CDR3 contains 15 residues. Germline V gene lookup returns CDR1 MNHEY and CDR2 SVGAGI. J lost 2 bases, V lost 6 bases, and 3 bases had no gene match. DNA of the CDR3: TGTGCCAGCAGCCCGGGACTAGCGGCCTACAATGAGCAGTTCTTC. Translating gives CASSPGLAAYNEQFF.

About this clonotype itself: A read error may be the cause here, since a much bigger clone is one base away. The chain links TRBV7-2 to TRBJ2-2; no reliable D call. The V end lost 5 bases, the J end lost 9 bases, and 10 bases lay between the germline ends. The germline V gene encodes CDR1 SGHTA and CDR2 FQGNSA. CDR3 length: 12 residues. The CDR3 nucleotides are TGTGCCAGCAGCAGACTGGGATGGGAGCTGTTTTTT. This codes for CASSRLGWELFF.

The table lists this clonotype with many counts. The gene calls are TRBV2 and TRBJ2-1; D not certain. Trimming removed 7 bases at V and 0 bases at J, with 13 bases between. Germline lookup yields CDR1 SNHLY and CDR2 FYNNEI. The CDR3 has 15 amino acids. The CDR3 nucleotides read TGTGCCAGCATCCTAACATTAAGCTCCTACAATGAGCAGTTCTTC. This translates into CASILTLSSYNEQFF.

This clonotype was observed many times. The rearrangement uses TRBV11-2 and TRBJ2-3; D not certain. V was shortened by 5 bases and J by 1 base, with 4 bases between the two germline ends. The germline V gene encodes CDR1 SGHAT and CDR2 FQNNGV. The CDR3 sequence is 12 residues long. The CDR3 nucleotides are TGTGCCAGCAGCCCGGGCACAGATACGCAGTATTTT. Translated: CASSPGTDTQYF.

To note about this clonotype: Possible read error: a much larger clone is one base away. The CDR3 sequence is CASSGGGTDTQYF. In DNA, the CDR3 is TGTGCCAGCAGCGGAGGAGGCACAGATACGCAGTATTTT. The chain links TRBV9 to TRBJ2-3; D gene ambiguous. V was clipped by 3 bases and J by 1 base, with 6 bases between them. Germline V lookup: CDR1 SGDLS, CDR2 YYNGEE. The CDR3 has 13 amino acids.

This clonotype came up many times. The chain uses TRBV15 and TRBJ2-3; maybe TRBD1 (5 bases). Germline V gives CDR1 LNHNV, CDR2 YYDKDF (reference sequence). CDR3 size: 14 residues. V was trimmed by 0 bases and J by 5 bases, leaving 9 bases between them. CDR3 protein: CATSRDLGVDTQYF. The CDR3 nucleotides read TGTGCCACCAGCAGAGATTTAGGGGTAGATACGCAGTATTTT.

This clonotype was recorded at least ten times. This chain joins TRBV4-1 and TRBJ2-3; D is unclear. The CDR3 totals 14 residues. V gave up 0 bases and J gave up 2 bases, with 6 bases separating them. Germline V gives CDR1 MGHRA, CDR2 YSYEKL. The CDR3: CASSQDQPTDTQYF. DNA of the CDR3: TGCGCCAGCAGCCAAGACCAGCCCACAGATACGCAGTATTTT.

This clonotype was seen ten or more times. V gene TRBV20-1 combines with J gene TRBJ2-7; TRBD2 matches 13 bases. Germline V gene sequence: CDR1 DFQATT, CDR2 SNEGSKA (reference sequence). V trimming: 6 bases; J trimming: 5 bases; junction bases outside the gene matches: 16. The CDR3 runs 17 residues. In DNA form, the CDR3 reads TGCAGTGCGGGACGGTCGGGACTAGCGGGGATCGACCACGAGCAGTACTTC. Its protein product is CSAGRSGLAGIDHEQYF.

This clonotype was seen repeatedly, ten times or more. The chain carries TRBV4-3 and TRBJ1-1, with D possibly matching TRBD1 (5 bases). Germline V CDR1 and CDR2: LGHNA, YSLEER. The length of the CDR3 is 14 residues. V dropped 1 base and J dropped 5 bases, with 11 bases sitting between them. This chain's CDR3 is CASSQAGRRTEAFF. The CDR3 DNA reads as TGCGCCAGCAGCCAAGCAGGGCGTCGGACTGAAGCTTTCTTT.

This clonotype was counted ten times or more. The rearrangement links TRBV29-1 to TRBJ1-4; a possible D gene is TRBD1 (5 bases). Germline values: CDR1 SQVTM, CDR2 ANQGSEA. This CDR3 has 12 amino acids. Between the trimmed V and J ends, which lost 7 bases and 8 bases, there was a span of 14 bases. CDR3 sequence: CSGGGTREKLFF. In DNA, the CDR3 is TGCAGCGGTGGGGGGACTCGAGAAAAACTGTTTTTT.

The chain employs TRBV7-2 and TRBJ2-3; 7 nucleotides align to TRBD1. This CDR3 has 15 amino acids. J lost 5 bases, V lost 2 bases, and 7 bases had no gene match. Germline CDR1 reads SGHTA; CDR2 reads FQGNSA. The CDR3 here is CASSLKQGRRDTQYF. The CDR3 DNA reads TGTGCCAGCAGCTTAAAACAGGGGCGGAGAGATACGCAGTATTTT.

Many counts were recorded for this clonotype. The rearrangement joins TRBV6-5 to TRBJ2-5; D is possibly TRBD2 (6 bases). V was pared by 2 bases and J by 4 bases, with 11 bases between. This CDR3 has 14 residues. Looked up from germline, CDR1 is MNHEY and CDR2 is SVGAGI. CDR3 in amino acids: CASSYQRRGETQYF. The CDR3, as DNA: TGTGCCAGCAGTTACCAGCGGCGGGGAGAGACCCAGTACTTC.

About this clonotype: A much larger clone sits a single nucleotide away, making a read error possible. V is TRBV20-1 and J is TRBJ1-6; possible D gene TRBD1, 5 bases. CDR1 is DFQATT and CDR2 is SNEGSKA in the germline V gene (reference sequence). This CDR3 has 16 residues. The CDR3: CCARALALRDGSPLHF. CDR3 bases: TGCTGTGCTAGAGCCCTGGCTTTGAGGGACGGCTCACCCCTCCACTTT.

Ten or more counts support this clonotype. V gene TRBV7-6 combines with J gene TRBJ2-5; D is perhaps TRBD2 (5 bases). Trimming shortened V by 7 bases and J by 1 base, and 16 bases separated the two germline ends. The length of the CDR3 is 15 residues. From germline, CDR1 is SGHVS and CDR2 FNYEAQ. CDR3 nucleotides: TGTGCCAGCAACCCGGGATACGGTTCCCAAGAGACCCAGTACTTC. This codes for CASNPGYGSQETQYF.

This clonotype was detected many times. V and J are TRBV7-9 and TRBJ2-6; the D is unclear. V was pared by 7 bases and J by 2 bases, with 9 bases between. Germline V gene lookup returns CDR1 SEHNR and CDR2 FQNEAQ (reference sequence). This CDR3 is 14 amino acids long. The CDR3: CASISKTGANVLTF. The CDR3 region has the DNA TGTGCCAGCATCTCCAAAACTGGGGCCAACGTCCTGACTTTC.

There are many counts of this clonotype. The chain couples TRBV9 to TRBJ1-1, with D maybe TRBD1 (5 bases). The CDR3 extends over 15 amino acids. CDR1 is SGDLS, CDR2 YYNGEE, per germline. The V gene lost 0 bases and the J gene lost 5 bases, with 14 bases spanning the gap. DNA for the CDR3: TGTGCCAGCAGCGTAGGTGGGGGATATTGGACTGAAGCTTTCTTT. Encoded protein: CASSVGGGYWTEAFF.

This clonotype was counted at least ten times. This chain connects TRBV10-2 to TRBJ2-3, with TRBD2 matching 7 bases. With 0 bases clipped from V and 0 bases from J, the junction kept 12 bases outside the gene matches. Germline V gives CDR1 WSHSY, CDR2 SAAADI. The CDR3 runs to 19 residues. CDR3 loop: CASSESLTSGVGSTDTQYF. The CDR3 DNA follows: TGCGCCAGCAGTGAGTCTCTCACCAGCGGGGTCGGTAGCACAGATACGCAGTATTTT.

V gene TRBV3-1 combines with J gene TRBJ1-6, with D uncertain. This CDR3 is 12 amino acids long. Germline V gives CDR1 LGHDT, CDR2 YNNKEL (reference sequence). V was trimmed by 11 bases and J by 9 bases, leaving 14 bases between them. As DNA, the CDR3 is TGTGCCTTCTGCCAAGACACTTCACCCCTCCACTTT. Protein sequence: CAFCQDTSPLHF.

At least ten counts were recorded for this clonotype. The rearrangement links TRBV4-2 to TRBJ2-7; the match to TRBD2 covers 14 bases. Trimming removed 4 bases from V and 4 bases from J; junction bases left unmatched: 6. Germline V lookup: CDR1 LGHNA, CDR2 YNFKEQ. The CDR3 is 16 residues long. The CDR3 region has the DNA TGTGCCAGCAGCCTCCGGACTAGCGGGAGGATGTACGAGCAGTACTTC. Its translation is CASSLRTSGRMYEQYF.

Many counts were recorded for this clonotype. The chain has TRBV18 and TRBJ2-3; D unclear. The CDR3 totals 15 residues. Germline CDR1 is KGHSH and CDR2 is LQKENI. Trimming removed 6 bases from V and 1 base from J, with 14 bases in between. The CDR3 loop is CASSPERERTDTQYF. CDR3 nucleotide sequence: TGTGCCAGCTCCCCTGAGCGCGAACGCACAGATACGCAGTATTTT.

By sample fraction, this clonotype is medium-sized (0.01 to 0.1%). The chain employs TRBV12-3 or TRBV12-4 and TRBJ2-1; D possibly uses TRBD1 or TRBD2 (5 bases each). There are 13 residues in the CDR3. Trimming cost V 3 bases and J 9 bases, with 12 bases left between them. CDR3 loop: CASSLGRDFEQFF. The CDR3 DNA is TGTGCCAGCAGTTTGGGACGGGATTTTGAGCAGTTCTTC.

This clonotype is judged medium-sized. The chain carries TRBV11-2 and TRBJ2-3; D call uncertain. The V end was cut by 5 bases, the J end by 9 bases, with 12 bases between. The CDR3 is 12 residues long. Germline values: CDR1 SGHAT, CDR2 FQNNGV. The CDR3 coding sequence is TGTGCCAGCAGCCCAGCCCCTTACACGCAGTATTTT. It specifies CASSPAPYTQYF. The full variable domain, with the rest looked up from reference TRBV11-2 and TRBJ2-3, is EAGVAQSPRYKIIEKRQSVAFWCNPISGHATLYWYQQILGQGPKLLIQFQNNGVVDDSQLPKDRFSAERLKGVDSTLKIQPAKLEDSAVYLCASSPAPYTQYFGPGTRLTVL.

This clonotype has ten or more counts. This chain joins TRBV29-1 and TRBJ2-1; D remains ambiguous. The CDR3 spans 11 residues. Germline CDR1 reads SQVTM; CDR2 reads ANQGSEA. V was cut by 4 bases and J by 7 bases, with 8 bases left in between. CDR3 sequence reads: CSVGLPNEQFF. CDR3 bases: TGCAGCGTTGGCCTCCCGAATGAGCAGTTCTTC.

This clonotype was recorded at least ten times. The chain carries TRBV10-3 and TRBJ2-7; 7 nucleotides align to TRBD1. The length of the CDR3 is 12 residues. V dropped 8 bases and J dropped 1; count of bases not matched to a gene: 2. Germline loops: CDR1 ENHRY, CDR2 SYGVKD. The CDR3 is CAIGQESYEQYF. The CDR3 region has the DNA TGTGCCATCGGACAGGAGTCCTACGAGCAGTACTTC.

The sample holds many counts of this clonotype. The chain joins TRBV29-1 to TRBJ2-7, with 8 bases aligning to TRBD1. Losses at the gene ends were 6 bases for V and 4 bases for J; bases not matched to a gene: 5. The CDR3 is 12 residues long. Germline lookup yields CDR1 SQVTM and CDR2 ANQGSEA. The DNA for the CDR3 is TGCAGCGTGGGGACAGGCCATTACGAGCAGTACTTC. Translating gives CSVGTGHYEQYF.

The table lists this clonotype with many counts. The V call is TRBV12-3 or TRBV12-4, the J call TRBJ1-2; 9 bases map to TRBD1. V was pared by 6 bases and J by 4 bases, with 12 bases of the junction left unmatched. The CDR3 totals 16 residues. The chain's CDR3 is CASSRSTEDRGYGYTF. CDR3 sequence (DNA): TGTGCCAGCAGCCGCTCGACAGAGGACAGGGGCTATGGCTACACCTTC.